Listed here is a single TCR beta chain. Between the trimmed V and J ends, which lost 0 bases and 7 bases, there was a span of 9 bases. CDR3 size: 14 residues. Germline CDR1 and CDR2: SGHTA and FQGNSA. This entry comes from a study of OX40 agonist ivuxolimab in advanced cancers. Study at large: Ivuxolimab was administered intravenously to patients at 0.01 to 10 mg/kg every 2 weeks. A history of anti-PD-1, anti-PD-L1 or anti-CTLA-4 therapy was acceptable, and 40% to 45% had some.

Repertoires were generated with immunoSEQ multiplex PCR, while TCRdb's copy carries only in-frame clones and drops some. The data show under 75,000 clones, about 89% seen once. Samples of blood were obtained at baseline, on cycle 4 day 1, and on cycle 7 day 1. The sequencing used CD4+ or CD8+ T cells sorted from blood, collected in a trial of the OX40 agonist ivuxolimab. The chain links TRBV7-2 to TRBJ1-4; D possibly corresponds to TRBD1 (6 bases). The sequence came from an adult with an advanced solid tumor such as melanoma, head and neck, liver or kidney cancer. The CDR3 here is CASSLAGGSEKLFF. DNA for the CDR3: TGTGCCAGCAGCTTAGCAGGGGGGAGTGAAAAACTGTTTTTT.